Listed here is a single TCR beta chain. Its antigen is unidentified. Germline lookup yields CDR1 MNHNY and CDR2 SVGAGI (reference sequence). The CDR3 sequence is 15 residues long. Deletions cut 7 bases from V and 0 bases from J, with 13 bases between. The data derive from a study of cytomegalovirus exposure and HLA in healthy donors. The PCR made use of 60 Vbeta and 13 Jbeta primers. Clones were sequenced by immunoSEQ multiplex PCR, and TCRdb holds only the in-frame ones, with some missing. The sample has about 300,000 clones; about nine tenths are singletons. Findings of the study overall: The availability of immune exposure information extended only to CMV serostatus.

Sequences were obtained from PBMCs. The V call is TRBV6-6, the J call TRBJ1-5; D uncertain. This clonotype was obtained from a man between 40 and 49 years old in good health and CMV-seropositive. The CDR3 nucleotides are TGTGCCAGCAAACACAGCCCTTATAGCAATCAGCCCCAGCATTTT. This encodes CASKHSPYSNQPQHF.